The present TCR beta chain was sequenced within a study of T cell responses to AZD1222 COVID-19 vaccine. Study results and limitations: Across spike, vaccine-associated CD4 TCRs were found, dominant at 160-218 and 743-854.

Profiled with immunoSEQ multiplex PCR; TCRdb holds only in-frame clones, not every one. Of 190,000 or so clones in the sample, approximately 95% were seen once. About this clone itself: The antigen is undetermined.

This clonotype originated in an adult who received the AZD1222 COVID-19 vaccine. Sequenced here: peripheral blood, sampled 28 days after the second AZD1222 dose.

CDR3 in amino acids: CASSQTGDQPQHF. The CDR3 DNA is TGTGCCAGCAGTCAAACAGGCGATCAGCCCCAGCATTTT. The chain is built from TRBV7-9 and TRBJ1-5; a weak D match, TRBD1 (5 bases). Germline values: CDR1 SEHNR, CDR2 FQNEAQ (reference sequence). CDR3 length: 13 amino acids. Trimming removed 6 bases at V and 5 bases at J, with 11 bases between.